This T cell receptor beta chain was sequenced during a study of cytomegalovirus exposure and HLA in healthy donors. This PCR relied on a set of 60 Vbeta primers and 13 Jbeta primers. Using immunoSEQ multiplex PCR, the repertoire was profiled, and TCRdb retains in-frame clones only, with some absent. The repertoire holds some 160,000 clones, about 78% seen once, with approximately 2.5% in the top ten. Germline-derived CDR1 and CDR2 are SGHTA and FQGNSA. The V gene lost 2 bases and the J gene lost 2 bases, with 10 bases spanning the gap. This CDR3 is 14 amino acids long. The chain employs TRBV7-2 and TRBJ2-7, with a possible D match to TRBD2 (6 bases). The sequence derives from a man aged 55 to 69 in good health and CMV-seronegative. Specimen: PBMCs. The chain's CDR3 is CASSLYGSTYEQYF. In DNA form, the CDR3 reads TGTGCCAGCAGCTTATACGGGAGCACCTACGAGCAGTACTTC.